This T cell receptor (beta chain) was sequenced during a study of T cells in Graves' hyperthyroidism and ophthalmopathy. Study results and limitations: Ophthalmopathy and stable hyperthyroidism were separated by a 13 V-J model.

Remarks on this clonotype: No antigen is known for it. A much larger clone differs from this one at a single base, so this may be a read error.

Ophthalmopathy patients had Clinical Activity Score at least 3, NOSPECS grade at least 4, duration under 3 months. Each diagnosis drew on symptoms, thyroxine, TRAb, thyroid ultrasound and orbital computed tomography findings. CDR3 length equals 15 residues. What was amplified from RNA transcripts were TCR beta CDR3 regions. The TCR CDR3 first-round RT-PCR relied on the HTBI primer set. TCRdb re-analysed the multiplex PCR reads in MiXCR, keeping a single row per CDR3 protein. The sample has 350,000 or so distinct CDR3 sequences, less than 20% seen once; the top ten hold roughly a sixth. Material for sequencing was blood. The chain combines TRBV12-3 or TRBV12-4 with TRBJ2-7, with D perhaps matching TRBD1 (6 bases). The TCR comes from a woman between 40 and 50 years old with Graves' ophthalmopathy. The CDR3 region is CVSSPRRDTPYEQYF. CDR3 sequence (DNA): TGTGTCAGCAGCCCTCGCCGGGACACACCCTACGAGCAGTACTTC.